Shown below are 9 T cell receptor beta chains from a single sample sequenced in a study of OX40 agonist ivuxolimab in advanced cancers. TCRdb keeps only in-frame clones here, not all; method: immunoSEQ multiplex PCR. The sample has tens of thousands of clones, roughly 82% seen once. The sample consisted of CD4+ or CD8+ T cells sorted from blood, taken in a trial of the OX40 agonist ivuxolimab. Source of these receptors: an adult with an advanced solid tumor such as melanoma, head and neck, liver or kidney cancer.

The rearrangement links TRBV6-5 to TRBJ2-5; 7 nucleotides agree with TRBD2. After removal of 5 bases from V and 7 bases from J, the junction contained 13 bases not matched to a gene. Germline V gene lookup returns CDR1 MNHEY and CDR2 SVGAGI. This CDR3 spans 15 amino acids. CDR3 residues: CASSRSGAWGGTQYF. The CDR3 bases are TGTGCCAGCAGTCGCTCCGGGGCGTGGGGGGGGACCCAGTACTTC.

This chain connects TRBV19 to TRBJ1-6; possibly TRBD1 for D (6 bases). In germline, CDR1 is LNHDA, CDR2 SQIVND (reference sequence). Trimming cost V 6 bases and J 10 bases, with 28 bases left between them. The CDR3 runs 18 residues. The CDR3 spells CASSGDLQGTPGSSPLHF. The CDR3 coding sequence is TGTGCCAGTAGCGGGGACCTCCAGGGGACGCCCGGGAGCTCACCCCTCCACTTT.

The CDR3 DNA reads TGTGCCAGCAGCTTAGTATTCAGGGGCGGCTCTGAAGCTTTCTTT. This sequence encodes CASSLVFRGGSEAFF. The chain joins TRBV7-2 to TRBJ1-1; TRBD1 is a possible D gene (6 bases). The length of the CDR3 is 15 residues. Trimming took off 1 base at V and 6 bases at J, with 15 bases between the two ends. CDR1 and CDR2 (germline): SGHTA, FQGNSA.

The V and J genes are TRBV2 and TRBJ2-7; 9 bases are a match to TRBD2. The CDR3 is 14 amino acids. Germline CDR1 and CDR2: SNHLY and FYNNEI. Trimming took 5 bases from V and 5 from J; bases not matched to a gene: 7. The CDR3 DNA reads TGTGCCAGCAGTTATAGCGGGAGAGGAGACGAGCAGTACTTC. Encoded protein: CASSYSGRGDEQYF.

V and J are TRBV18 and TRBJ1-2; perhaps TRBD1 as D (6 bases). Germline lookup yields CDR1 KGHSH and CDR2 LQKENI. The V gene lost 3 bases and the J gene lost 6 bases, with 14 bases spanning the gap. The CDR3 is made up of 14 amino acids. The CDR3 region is CASSPIGGGDGYTF. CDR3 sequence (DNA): TGTGCCAGCTCACCGATAGGAGGGGGAGATGGCTACACCTTC.

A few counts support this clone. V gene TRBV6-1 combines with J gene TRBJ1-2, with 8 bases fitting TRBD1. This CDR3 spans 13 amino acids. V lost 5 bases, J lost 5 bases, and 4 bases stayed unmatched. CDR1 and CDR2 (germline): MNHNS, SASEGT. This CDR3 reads CASSLHRGYGYTF. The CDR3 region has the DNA TGTGCCAGCAGTCTCCACAGGGGGTATGGCTACACCTTC.

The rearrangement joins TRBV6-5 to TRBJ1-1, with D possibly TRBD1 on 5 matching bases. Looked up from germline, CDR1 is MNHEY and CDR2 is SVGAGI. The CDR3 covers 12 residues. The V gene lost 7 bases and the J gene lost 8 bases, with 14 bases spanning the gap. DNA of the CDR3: TGTGCCAGCATGTTGTTTGGGGCAGAAGCTTTCTTT. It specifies CASMLFGAEAFF.

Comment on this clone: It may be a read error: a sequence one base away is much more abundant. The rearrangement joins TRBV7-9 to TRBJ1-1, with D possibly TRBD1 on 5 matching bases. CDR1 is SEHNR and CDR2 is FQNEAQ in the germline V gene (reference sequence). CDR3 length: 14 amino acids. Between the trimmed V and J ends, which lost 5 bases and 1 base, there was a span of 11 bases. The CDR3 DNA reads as TGTGCCAGCAGCACCGGGACGGGGAACACTGAAGCTTTCTTT. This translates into CASSTGTGNTEAFF.

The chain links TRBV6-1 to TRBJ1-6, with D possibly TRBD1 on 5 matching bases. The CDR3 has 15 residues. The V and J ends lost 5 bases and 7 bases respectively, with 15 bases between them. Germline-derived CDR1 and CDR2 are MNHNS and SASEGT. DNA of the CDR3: TGTGCCAGCAGTTTCGGGGGAACTGGGAATTCACCCCTCCACTTT. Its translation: CASSFGGTGNSPLHF.